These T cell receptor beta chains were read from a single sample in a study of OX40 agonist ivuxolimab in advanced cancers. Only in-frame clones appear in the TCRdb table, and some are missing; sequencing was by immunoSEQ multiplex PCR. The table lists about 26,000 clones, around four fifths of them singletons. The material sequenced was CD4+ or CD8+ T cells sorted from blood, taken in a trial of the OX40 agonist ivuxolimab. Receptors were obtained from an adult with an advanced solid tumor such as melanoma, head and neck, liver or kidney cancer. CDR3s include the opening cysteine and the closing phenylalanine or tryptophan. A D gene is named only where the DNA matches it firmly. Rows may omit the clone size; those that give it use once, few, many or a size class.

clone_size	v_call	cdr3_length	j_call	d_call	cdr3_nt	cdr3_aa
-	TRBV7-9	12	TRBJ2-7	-	TGTGCCAGCAGCGTGGTCCTCTACGAGCAGTACTTC	CASSVVLYEQYF
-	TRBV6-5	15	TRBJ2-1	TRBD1	TGTGCCAGCAGTTCCCCCGGGACAGGGCGGGATGAGCAGTTCTTC	CASSSPGTGRDEQFF
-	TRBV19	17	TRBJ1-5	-	TGTGCCAGTAGTAGCTCGGGACGTACATATAGCAATCAGCCCCAGCATTTT	CASSSSGRTYSNQPQHF
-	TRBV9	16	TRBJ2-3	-	TGTGCCAGCAGCGATTACACAGGGCCAAGCACAGATACGCAGTATTTT	CASSDYTGPSTDTQYF
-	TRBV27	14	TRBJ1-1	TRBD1	TGTGCCAGCAGGACAGGGGGACCGAACACTGAAGCTTTCTTT	CASRTGGPNTEAFF
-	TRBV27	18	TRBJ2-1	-	TGTGCCAGCAGTTTACAGTCAGCGGCGGGAAGCTCCTACAATGAGCAGTTCTTC	CASSLQSAAGSSYNEQFF
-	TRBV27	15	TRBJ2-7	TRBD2	TGTGCCAGCATGGCTAGCGGGAGTTTAGTTCACGAGCAGTACTTC	CASMASGSLVHEQYF
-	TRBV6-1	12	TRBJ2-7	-	TGTGCCAGCTGGGACTTCACCTACGAGCAGTACTTC	CASWDFTYEQYF
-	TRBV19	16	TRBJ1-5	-	TGTGCCAGTAGATTCCTCCCATCGGGGGTAGGGCAGCCCCAGCATTTT	CASRFLPSGVGQPQHF
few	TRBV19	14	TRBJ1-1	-	TGTGCCAGTACCGGAGGGCCCTGGGGTACTGAAGCTTTCTTT	CASTGGPWGTEAFF